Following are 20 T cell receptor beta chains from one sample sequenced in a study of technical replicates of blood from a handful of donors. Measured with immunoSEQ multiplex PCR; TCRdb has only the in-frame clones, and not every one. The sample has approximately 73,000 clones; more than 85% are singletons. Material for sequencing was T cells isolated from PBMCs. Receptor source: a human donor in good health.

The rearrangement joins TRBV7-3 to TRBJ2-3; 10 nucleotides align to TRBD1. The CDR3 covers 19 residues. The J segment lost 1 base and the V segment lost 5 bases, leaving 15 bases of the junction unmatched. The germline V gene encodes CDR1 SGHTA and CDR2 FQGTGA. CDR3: CASSIVPGQGMIGTDTQYF. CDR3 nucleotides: TGTGCCAGCAGCATAGTACCGGGACAGGGGATGATAGGCACAGATACGCAGTATTTT.

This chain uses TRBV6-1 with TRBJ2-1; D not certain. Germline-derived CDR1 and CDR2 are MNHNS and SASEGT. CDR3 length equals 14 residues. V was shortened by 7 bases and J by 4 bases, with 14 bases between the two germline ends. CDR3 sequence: CASTPPRTYNEQFF. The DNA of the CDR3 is TGTGCCAGCACCCCCCCACGTACTTACAATGAGCAGTTCTTC.

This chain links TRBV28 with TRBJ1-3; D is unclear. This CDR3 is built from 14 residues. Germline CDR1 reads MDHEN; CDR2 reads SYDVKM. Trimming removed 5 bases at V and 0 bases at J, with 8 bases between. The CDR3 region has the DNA TGTGCCAGCAGTACCGGCGGCTCTGGAAACACCATATATTTT. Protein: CASSTGGSGNTIYF.

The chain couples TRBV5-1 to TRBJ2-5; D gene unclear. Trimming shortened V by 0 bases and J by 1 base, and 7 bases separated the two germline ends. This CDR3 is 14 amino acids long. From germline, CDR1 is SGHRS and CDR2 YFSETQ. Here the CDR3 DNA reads TGCGCCAGCAGCTTGGTCACTGGCCAAGAGACCCAGTACTTC. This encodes CASSLVTGQETQYF.

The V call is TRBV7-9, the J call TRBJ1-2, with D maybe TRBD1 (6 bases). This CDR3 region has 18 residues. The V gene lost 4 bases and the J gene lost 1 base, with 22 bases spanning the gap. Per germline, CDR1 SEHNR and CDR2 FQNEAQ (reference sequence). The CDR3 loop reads CASSSTGAMSSINYGYTF. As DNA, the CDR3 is TGTGCCAGCAGCTCGACAGGAGCAATGTCGTCTATTAACTATGGCTACACCTTC.

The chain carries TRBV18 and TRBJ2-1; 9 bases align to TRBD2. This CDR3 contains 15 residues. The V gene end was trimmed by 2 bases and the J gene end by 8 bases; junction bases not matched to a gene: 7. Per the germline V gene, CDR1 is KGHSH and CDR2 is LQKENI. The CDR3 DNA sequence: TGTGCCAGCTCACCAAATAGCGGGAGTGTCGATGAGCAGTTCTTC. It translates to CASSPNSGSVDEQFF.

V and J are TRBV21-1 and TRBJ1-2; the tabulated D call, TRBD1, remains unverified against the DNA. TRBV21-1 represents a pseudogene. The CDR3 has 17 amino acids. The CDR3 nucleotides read TGTGCCAGCAGCAAGAGGGGCAGGGGGCAAGAATGGGATGGCTACACCTTC. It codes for CASSKRGRGQEWDGYTF.

The CDR3 loop is CASKAGQGAYEQYF. Written as DNA, the CDR3 is TGTGCCAGCAAGGCCGGACAGGGGGCCTACGAGCAGTACTTC. The V and J genes are TRBV6-5 and TRBJ2-7, with TRBD1 identical over 10 bases. This CDR3 spans 14 amino acids. Germline-derived CDR1 and CDR2 are MNHEY and SVGAGI. The V and J ends lost 7 bases and 2 bases, in that order; junction bases with no gene match: 5.

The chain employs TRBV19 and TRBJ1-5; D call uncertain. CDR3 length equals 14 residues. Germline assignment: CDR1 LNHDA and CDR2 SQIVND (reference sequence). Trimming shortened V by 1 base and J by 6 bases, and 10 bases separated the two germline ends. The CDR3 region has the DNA TGTGCCAGTAGTATAGGAGGTAATATTCAGCCCCAGCATTTT. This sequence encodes CASSIGGNIQPQHF. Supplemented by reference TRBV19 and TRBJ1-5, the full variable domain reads DGGITQSPKYLFRKEGQNVTLSCEQNLNHDAMYWYRQDPGQGLRLIYYSQIVNDFQKGDIAEGYSVSREKKESFPLTVTSAQKNPTAFYLCASSIGGNIQPQHFGDGTRLSIL.

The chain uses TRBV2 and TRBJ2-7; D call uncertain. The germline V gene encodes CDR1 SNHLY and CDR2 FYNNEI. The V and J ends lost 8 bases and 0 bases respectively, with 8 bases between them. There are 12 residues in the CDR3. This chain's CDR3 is CASLYSSYEQYF. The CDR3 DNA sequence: TGTGCCAGCCTCTACAGCTCCTACGAGCAGTACTTC.

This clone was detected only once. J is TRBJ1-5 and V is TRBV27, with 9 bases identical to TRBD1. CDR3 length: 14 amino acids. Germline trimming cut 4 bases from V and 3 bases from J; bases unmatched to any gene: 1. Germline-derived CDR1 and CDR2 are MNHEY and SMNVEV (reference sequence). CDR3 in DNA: TGTGCCAGCAGTTGGACAGGGGTCAATCAGCCCCAGCATTTT. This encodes CASSWTGVNQPQHF.

The CDR3 protein is CASSQDRVSGRLNEQFF. The CDR3 region has the DNA TGCGCCAGCAGCCAAGATCGGGTAAGCGGAAGGTTAAATGAGCAGTTCTTC. This rearrangement joins TRBV4-3 to TRBJ2-1; D perhaps matches TRBD2 (5 bases). Germline V gives CDR1 LGHNA, CDR2 YSLEER. Trimming took 0 bases from V and 7 from J, leaving 19 bases between them. The length of the CDR3 is 17 residues.

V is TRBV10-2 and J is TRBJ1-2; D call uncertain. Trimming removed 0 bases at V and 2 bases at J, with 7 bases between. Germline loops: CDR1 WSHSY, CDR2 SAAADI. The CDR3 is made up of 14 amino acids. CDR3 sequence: CASSESRENYGYTF. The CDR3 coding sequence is TGCGCCAGCAGTGAGTCTAGGGAGAACTATGGCTACACCTTC.

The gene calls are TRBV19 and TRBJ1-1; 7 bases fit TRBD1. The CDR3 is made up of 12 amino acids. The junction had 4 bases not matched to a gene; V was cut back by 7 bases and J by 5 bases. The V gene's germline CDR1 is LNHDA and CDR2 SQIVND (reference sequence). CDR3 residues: CASTPGGTEAFF. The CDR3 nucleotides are TGTGCCAGTACCCCAGGGGGGACTGAAGCTTTCTTT.

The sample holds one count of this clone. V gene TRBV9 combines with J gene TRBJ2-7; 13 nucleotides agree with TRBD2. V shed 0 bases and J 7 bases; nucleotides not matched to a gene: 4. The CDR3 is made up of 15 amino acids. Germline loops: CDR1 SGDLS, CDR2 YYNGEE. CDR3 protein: CASSVGTSGSWEQYF. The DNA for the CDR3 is TGTGCCAGCAGCGTAGGGACTAGCGGGAGTTGGGAGCAGTACTTC.

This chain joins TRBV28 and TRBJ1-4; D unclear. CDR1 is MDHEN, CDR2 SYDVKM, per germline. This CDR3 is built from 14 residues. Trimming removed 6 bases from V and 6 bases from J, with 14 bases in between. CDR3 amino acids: CASSIFGEDEKLFF. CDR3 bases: TGTGCCAGCAGCATTTTCGGGGAGGATGAAAAACTGTTTTTT.

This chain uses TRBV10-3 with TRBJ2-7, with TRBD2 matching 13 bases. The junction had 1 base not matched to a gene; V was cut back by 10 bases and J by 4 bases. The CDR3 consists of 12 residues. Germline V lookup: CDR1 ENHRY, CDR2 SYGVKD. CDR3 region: CATLAGGYEQYF. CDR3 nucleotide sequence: TGTGCCACACTAGCGGGAGGGTACGAGCAGTACTTC.

The CDR3 DNA follows: TGTGCCAGCAGCCTAAGGCGAGGGGATACGCAGTATTTT. Amino acids: CASSLRRGDTQYF. This chain connects TRBV6-4 to TRBJ2-3; TRBD2 might be the D (5 bases). CDR3 length: 13 residues. Germline V lookup: CDR1 MRHNA, CDR2 SNTAGT. With 6 bases removed from V and 6 bases from J, the gap between germline ends came to 13 bases.

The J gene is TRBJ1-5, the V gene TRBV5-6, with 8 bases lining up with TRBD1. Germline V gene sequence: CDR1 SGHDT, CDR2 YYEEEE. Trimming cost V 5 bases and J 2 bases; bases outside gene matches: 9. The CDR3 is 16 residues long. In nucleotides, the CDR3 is TGTGCCAGCAGTCTTGCATTGGGACAGGGCAATCAGCCCCAGCATTTT. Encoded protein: CASSLALGQGNQPQHF.

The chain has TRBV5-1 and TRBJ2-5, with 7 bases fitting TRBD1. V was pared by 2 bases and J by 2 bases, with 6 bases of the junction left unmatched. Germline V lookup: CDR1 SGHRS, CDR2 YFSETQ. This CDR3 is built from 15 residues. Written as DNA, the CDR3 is TGCGCCAGCAGCTTACAGACAGGGTTTCAAGAGACCCAGTACTTC. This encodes CASSLQTGFQETQYF.